This entry concerns a single T cell receptor beta chain. Antigen: not known. Assay: immunoSEQ multiplex PCR; the TCRdb copy retains only in-frame clones and omits some. The table includes some 62,000 clones, around 88% detected once. The data originate from a study of PD-1 blockade in classical Hodgkin lymphoma. Every patient relapsed after autologous stem cell transplantation, and brentuximab vedotin exposure varied. Complete response, partial response or progressive disease constituted the best response categories observed. General study results and limits: Reports described newly diagnosed patients as having lower baseline TCR diversity than healthy donors. CD4+ TCR diversity, unlike CD8+, climbed significantly by C4D1.

This TCR was recovered from a human donor with classical Hodgkin lymphoma. This specimen consisted of peripheral blood mononuclear cells (PBMCs), obtained at baseline.

CDR3: CASEATRSGSGELFF. The CDR3 region has the DNA TGTGCCTCAGAGGCAACCAGGTCGGGTTCCGGGGAGCTGTTTTTT. V and J are TRBV6-1 and TRBJ2-2, with no clear D. Per germline, CDR1 MNHNS and CDR2 SASEGT. The V and J ends lost 11 bases and 6 bases respectively, with 22 bases between them. CDR3 length: 15 amino acids.